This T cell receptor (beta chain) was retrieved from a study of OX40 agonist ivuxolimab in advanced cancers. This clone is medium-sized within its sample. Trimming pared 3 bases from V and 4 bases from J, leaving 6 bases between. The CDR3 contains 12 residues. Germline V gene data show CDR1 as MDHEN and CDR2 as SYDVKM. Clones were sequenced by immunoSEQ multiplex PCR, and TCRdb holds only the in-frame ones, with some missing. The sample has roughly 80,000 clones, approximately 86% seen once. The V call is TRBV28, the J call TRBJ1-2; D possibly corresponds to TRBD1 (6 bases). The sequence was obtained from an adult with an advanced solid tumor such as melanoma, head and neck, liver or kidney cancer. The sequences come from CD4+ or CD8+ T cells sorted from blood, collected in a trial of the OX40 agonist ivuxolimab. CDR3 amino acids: CASSLTGYGYTF. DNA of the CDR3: TGTGCCAGCAGTTTGACAGGCTATGGCTACACCTTC.